This T cell receptor (beta chain) came from a study of Graves' ophthalmopathy and Graves' hyperthyroidism. Whole-study context: Hyperthyroidism showing no ophthalmopathy within 18 months of follow-up was stable. General study points: Ophthalmopathy versus stable hyperthyroidism: 13-signature model gave around 86% sensitivity, 70% to 83% specificity.

The CDR3 is 14 amino acids. The germline V and J ends were trimmed by 7 bases and 3 bases, with 13 bases remaining between them. RNA transcripts were the source from which TCR beta CDR3 regions were amplified. The workflow started with a first-round RT-PCR run with HTBI primers and then moved on to a second-round multiplex PCR. TCRdb reanalysed the multiplex PCR reads using MiXCR and keeps one entry per CDR3 protein. The profile shows about 1.2 million distinct CDR3 sequences, about 38% of them singletons. This clonotype was detected ten times or more. Its antigen is as yet unknown. The authors diagnosed from clinical symptoms, serum thyroxine, TRAb, thyroid ultrasound and orbital computed tomography.

The origin of this receptor is an adult man with Graves' hyperthyroidism. The chain links TRBV12-3 or TRBV12-4 to TRBJ1-5; D ambiguous. Sequenced material: peripheral blood or thyroid tissue (not recorded which). The CDR3 DNA reads as TGTGCCAGCACCGGCGACAAGATCAATCAGCCCCAGCATTTT. It translates to CASTGDKINQPQHF.